What follows is one T cell receptor beta chain and its context. TCRdb's copy holds only in-frame clones and misses some; the assay was immunoSEQ multiplex PCR. The table has thousands of clones, over 70% seen once; the top ten hold 14%. This sample stems from a study of chemoradiotherapy in HPV16-positive cancers. For the study at large: Functional T-cell assays on a couple of HPV16-positive patients' cells defined candidate HPV-specific clones and common TCR motifs.

The CDR3 totals 14 residues. Per germline, CDR1 MGHRA and CDR2 YSYEKL. Trimming took 0 bases from V and 2 from J, leaving 8 bases between them. Here the sequenced sample was tumor tissue, taken from a patient who underwent chemoradiotherapy. The clonotype comes from a human donor with HPV-associated anogenital cancer. V usage is TRBV4-1 and J usage is TRBJ2-7, with a possible D match to TRBD2 (6 bases). The CDR3 bases are TGCGCCAGCAGCCAAGAGGGAGGTACCTACGAGCAGTACTTC. Translation gives CASSQEGGTYEQYF.